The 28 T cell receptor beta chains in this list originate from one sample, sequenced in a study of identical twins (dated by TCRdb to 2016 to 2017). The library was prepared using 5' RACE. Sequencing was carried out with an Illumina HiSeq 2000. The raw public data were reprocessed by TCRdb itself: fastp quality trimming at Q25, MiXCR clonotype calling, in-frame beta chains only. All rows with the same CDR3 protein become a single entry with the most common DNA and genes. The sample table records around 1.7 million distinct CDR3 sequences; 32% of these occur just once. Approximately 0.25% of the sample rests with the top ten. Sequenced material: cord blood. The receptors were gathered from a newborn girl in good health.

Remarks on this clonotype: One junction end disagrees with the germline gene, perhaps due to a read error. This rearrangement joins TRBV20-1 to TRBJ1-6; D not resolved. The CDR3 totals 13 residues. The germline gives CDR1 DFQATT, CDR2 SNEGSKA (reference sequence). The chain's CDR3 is CGARVGRDSPLHF. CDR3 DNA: TGCGGTGCTAGAGTAGGGAGAGATTCACCCCTCCACTTT.

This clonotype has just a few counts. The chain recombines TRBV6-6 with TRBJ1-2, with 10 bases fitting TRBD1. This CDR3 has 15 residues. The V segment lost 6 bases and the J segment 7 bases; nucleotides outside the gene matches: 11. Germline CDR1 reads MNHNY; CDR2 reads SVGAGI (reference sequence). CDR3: CASRNGTGAQRGYTF. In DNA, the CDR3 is TGTGCCAGCAGGAACGGGACAGGGGCCCAGCGTGGCTACACCTTC.

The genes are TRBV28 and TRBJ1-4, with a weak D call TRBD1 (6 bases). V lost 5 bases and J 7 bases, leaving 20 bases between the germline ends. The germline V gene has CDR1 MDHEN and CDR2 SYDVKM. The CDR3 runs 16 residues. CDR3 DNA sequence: TGTGCCAGCAGTCCTAACCTTCAGGGGATCGGTGAAAAACTGTTTTTT. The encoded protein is CASSPNLQGIGEKLFF.

The CDR3 DNA sequence: TGCAGTGCTAGAGATACTCTGAGCTCCTACAATGAGCAGTTCTTC. This gives the protein CSARDTLSSYNEQFF. This chain connects TRBV20-1 to TRBJ2-1; no reliable D call. The CDR3 is 15 residues long. V was pared by 0 bases and J by 0 bases, with 9 bases between. The germline V gene encodes CDR1 DFQATT and CDR2 SNEGSKA (reference sequence).

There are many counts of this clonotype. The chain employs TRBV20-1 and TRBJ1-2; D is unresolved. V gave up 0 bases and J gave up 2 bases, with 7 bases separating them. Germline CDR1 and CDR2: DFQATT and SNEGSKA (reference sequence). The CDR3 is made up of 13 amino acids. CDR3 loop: CSARDKGNYGYTF. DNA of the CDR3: TGCAGTGCTAGAGATAAGGGAAACTATGGCTACACCTTC.

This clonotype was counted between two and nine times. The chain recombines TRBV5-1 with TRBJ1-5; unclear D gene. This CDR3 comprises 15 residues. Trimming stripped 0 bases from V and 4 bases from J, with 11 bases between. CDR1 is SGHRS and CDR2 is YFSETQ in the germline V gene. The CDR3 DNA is TGCGCCAGCAGCTTGGAGGGAAAAAGGAATCAGCCCCAGCATTTT. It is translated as CASSLEGKRNQPQHF.

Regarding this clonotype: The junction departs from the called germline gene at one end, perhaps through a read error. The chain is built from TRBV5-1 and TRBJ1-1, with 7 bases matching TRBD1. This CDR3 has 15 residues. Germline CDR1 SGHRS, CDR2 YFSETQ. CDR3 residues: CASSLDGTGVTEACF. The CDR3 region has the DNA TGCGCCAGCAGCTTGGACGGAACAGGGGTCACTGAAGCTTGCTTT.

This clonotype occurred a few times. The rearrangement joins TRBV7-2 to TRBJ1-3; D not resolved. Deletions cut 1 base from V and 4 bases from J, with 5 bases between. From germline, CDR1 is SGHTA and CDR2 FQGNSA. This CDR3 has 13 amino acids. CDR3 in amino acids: CASSLVAGNTIYF. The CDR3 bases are TGTGCCAGCAGCTTAGTAGCGGGAAACACCATATATTTT.

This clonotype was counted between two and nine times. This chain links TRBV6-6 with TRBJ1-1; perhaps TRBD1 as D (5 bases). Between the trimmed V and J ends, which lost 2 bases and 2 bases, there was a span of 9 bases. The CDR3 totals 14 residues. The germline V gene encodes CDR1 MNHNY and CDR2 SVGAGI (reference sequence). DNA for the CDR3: TGTGCCAGCAGTTACGCAGGGCCCAACACTGAAGCTTTCTTT. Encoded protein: CASSYAGPNTEAFF.

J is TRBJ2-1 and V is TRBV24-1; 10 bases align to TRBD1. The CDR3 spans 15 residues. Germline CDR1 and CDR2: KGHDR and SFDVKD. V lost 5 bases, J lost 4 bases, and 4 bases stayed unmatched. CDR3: CATSGGTGEYNEQFF. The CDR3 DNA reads TGTGCCACCAGTGGCGGGACAGGGGAGTACAATGAGCAGTTCTTC.

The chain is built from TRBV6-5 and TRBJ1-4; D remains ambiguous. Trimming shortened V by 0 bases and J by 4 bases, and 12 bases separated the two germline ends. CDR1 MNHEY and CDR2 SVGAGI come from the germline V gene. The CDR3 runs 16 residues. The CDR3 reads CASSYSMSGVNEKLFF. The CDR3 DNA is TGTGCCAGCAGTTACTCGATGTCGGGAGTTAATGAAAAACTGTTTTTT.

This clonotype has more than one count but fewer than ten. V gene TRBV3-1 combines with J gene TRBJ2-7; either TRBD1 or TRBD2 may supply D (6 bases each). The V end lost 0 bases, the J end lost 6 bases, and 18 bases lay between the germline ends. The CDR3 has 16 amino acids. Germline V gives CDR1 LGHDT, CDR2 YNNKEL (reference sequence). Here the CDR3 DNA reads TGTGCCAGCAGCCAAGATCTTCCGGGGGCCTCCCTCGAGCAGTACTTC. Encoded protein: CASSQDLPGASLEQYF.

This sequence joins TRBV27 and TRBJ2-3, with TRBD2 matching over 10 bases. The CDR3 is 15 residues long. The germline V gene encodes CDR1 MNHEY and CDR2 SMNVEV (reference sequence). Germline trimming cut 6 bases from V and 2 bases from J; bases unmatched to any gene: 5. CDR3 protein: CASRSLAGYTDTQYF. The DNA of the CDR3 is TGTGCCAGCAGATCACTAGCGGGGTACACAGATACGCAGTATTTT.

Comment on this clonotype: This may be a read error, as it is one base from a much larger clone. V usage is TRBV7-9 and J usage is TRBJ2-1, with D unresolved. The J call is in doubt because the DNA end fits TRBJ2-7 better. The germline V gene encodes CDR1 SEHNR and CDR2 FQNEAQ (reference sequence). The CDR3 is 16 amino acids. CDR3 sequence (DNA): TGTGCCAGCAGCCCCCGCATCGTTACTTCCTACAATGAGCAGTACTTC. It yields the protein CASSPRIVTSYNEQYF.

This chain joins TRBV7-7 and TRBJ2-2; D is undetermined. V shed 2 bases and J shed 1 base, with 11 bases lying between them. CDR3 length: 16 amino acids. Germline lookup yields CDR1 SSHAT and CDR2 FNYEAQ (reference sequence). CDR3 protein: CASSLYRAGNTGELFF. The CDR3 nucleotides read TGTGCCAGCAGCTTATATAGGGCAGGGAACACCGGGGAGCTGTTTTTT.

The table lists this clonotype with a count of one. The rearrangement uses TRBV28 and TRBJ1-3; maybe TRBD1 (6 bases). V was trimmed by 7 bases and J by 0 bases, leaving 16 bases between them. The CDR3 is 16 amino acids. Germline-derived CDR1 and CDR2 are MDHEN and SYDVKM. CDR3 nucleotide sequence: TGTGCCAGCACCTTAGGGGGGATTTACTCTGGAAACACCATATATTTT. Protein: CASTLGGIYSGNTIYF.

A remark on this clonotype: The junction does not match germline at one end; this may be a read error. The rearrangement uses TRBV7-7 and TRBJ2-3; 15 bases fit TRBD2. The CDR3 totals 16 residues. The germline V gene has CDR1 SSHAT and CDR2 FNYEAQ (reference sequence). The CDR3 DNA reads TGTGCTAGCAGTCCCGGACTAGCGGGAGGGAAAGATACGCAGTATTTT. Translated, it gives CASSPGLAGGKDTQYF.

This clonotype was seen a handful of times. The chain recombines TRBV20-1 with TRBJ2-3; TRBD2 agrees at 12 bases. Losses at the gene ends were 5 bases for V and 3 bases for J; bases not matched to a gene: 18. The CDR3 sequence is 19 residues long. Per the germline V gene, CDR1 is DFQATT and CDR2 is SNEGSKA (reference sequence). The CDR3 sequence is CSASPTSGRKAQSTDTQYF. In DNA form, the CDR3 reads TGCAGTGCTTCACCGACTAGCGGGAGAAAGGCTCAGAGTACAGATACGCAGTATTTT.

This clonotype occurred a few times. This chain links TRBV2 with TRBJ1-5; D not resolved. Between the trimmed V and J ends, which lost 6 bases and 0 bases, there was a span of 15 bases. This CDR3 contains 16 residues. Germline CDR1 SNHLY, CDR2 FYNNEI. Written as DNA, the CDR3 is TGTGCCAGCAGCCAAAGCCAGGCGTATAGCAATCAGCCCCAGCATTTT. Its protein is CASSQSQAYSNQPQHF.

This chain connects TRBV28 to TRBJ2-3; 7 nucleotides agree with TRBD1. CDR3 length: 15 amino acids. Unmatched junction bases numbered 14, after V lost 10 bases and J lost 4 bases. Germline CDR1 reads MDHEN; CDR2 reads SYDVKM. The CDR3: CATRRIWQGADTQYF. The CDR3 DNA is TGTGCCACCCGACGGATATGGCAGGGGGCAGATACGCAGTATTTT.

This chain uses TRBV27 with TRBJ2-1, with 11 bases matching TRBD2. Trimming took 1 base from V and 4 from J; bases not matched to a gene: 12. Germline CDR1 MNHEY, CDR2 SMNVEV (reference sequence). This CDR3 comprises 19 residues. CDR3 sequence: CASSLYSLAGGRLYNEQFF. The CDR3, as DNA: TGTGCCAGCAGTTTATACTCGCTAGCGGGAGGTCGTCTTTACAATGAGCAGTTCTTC.

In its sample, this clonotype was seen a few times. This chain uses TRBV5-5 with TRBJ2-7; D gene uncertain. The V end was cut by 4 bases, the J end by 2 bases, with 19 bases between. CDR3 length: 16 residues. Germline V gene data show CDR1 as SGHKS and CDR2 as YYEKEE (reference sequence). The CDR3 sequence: CASSPRSFRLAYEQYF. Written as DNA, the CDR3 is TGTGCCAGCAGCCCCCGTTCATTTCGACTGGCCTACGAGCAGTACTTC.

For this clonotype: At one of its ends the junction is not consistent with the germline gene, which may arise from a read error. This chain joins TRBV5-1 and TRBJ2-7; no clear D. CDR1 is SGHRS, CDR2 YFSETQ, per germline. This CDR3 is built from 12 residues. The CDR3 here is CASGLVGYEQYF. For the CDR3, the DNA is TGCGCCAGCGGCTTGGTCGGTTACGAGCAGTACTTC.

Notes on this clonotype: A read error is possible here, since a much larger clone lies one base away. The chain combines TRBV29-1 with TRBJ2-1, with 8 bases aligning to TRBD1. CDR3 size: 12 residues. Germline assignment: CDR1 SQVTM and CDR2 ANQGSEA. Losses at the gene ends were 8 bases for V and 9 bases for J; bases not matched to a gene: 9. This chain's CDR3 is CSTRTGISEQFF. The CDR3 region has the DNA TGCAGCACCCGGACAGGGATCAGTGAGCAGTTCTTC.

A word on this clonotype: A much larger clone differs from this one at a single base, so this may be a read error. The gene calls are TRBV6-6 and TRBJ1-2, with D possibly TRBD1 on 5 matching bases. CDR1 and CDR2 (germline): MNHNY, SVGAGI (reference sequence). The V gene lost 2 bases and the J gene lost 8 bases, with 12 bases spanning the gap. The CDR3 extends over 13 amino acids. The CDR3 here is CASSYGGVSGYTF. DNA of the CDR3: TGTGCCAGCAGTTACGGGGGGGTTTCAGGCTACACCTTC.

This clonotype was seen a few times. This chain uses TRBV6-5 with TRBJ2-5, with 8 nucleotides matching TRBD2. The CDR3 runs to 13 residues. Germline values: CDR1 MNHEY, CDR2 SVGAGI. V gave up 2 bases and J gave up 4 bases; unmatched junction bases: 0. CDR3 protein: CASSYGTRETQYF. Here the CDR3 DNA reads TGTGCCAGCAGTTACGGGACTAGAGAGACCCAGTACTTC.

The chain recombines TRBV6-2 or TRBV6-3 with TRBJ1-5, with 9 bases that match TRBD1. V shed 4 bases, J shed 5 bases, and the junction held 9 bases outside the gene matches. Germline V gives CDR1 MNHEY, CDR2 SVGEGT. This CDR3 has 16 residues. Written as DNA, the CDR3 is TGTGCCAGCAGTTCCCGTACAGGGGGCCCCTATCAGCCCCAGCATTTT. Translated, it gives CASSSRTGGPYQPQHF.

CDR3 residues: CSADEGTDTQYF. CDR3 nucleotides: TGCAGTGCGGATGAGGGCACAGATACGCAGTATTTT. The chain is built from TRBV29-1 and TRBJ2-3; no reliable D call. Germline CDR1 SQVTM, CDR2 ANQGSEA. This CDR3 is 12 amino acids long.